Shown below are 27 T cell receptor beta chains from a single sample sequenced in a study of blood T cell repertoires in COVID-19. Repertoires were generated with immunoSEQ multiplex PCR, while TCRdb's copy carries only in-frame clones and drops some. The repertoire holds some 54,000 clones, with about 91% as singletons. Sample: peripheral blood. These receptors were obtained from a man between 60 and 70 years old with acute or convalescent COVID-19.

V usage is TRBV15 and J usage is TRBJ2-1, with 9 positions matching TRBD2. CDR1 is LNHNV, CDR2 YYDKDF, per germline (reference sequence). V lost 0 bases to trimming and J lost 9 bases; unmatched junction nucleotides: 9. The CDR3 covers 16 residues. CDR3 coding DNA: TGTGCCACCAGCAGAGAGGCCGGGACTAGCCGGGGTGAGCAGTTCTTC. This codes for CATSREAGTSRGEQFF.

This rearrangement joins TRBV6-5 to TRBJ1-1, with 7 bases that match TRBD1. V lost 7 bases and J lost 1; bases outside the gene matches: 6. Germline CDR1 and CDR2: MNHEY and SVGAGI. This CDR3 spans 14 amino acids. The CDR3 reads CASNPQGWNTEAFF. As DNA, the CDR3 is TGTGCCAGCAATCCACAGGGGTGGAACACTGAAGCTTTCTTT.

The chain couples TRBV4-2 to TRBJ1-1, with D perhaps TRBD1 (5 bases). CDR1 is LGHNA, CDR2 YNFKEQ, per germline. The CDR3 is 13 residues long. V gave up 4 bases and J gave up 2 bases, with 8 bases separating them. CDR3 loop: CASSRRENTEAFF. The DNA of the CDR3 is TGTGCCAGCAGCCGCAGGGAAAACACTGAAGCTTTCTTT.

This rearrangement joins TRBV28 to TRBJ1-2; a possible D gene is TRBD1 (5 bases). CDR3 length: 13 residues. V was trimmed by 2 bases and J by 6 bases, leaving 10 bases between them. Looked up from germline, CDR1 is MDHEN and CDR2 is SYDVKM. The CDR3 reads CASSLTDRDGYTF. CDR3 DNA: TGTGCCAGCAGTTTAACCGACAGAGATGGCTACACCTTC.

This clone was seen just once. The CDR3 nucleotides read TGTGCCATCAGTGAGTCTCGTAATCAGCCCCAGCATTTT. The encoded protein is CAISESRNQPQHF. V usage is TRBV10-3 and J usage is TRBJ1-5; D is unresolved. The CDR3 has 13 amino acids. Trimming took 0 bases from V and 4 from J, leaving 4 bases between them. Per the germline V gene, CDR1 is ENHRY and CDR2 is SYGVKD.

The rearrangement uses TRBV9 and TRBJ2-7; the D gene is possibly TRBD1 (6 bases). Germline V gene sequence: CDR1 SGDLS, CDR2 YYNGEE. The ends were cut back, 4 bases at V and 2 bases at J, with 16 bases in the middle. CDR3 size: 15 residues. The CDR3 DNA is TGTGCCAGCAGCCCCCGGGACACAGACCCCTACGAGCAGTACTTC. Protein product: CASSPRDTDPYEQYF. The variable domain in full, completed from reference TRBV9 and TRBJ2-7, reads DSGVTQTPKHLITATGQRVTLRCSPRSGDLSVYWYQQSLDQGLQFLIQYYNGEERAKGNILERFSAQQFPDLHSELNLSSLELGDSALYFCASSPRDTDPYEQYFGPGTRLTVT.

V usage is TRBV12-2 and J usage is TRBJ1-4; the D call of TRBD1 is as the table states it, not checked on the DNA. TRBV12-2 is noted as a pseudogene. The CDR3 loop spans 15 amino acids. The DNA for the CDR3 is TGTGCAAGTCGCCCGCCGGGACATCCTAATGAAAAACTGTTTTTT. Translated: CASRPPGHPNEKLFF.

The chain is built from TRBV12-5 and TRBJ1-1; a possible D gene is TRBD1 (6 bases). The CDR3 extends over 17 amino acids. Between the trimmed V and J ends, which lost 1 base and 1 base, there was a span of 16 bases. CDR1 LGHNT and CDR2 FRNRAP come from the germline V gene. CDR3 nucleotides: TGTGCTAGTGGTTTGGCCCTTGTTGAAGGGGGGAACACTGAAGCTTTCTTT. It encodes CASGLALVEGGNTEAFF.

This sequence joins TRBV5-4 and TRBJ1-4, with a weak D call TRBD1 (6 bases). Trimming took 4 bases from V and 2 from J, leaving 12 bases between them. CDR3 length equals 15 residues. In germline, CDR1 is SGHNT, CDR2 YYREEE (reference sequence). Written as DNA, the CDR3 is TGTGCCAGCAGCCGGGGGGGCTTTACTAATGAAAAACTGTTTTTT. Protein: CASSRGGFTNEKLFF.

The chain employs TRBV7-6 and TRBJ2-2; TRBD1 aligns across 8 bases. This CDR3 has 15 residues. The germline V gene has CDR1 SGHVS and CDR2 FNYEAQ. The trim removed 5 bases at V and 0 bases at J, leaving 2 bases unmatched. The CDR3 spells CASSLQGANTGELFF. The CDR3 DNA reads TGTGCCAGCAGCCTACAGGGGGCGAACACCGGGGAGCTGTTTTTT. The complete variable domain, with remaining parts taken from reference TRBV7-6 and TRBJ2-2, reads GAGVSQSPRYKVTKRGQDVALRCDPISGHVSLYWYRQALGQGPEFLTYFNYEAQQDKSGLPNDRFSAERPEGSISTLTIQRTEQRDSAMYRCASSLQGANTGELFFGEGSRLTVL.

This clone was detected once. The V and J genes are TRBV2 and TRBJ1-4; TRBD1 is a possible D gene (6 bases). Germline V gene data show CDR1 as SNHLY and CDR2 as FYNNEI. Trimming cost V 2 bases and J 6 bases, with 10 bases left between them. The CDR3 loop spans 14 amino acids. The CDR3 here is CASSERTADEKLFF. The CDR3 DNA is TGTGCCAGCAGTGAACGGACAGCAGATGAAAAACTGTTTTTT.

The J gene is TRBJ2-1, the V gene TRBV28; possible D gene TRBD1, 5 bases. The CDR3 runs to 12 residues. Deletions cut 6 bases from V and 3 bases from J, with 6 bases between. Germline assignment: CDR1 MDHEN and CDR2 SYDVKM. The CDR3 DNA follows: TGTGCCAGCAGGGACAACTACAATGAGCAGTTCTTC. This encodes CASRDNYNEQFF.

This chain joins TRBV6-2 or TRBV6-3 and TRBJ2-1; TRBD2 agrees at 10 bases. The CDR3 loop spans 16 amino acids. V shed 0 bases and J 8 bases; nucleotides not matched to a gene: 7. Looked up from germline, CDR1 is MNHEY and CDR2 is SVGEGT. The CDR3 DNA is TGTGCCAGCAGTTACTCGATAGGACTAGCGGTGGATGAGCAGTTCTTC. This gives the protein CASSYSIGLAVDEQFF.

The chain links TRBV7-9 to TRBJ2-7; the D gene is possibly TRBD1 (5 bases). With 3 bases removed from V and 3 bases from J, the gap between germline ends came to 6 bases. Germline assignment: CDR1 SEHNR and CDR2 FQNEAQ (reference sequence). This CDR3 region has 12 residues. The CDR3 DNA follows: TGTGCCAGCAGCTTGACAGTCTACGAGCAGTACTTC. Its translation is CASSLTVYEQYF. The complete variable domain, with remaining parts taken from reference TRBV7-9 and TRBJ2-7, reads DTGVSQNPRHKITKRGQNVTFRCDPISEHNRLYWYRQTLGQGPEFLTYFQNEAQLEKSRLLSDRFSAERPKGSFSTLEIQRTEQGDSAMYLCASSLTVYEQYFGPGTRLTVT.

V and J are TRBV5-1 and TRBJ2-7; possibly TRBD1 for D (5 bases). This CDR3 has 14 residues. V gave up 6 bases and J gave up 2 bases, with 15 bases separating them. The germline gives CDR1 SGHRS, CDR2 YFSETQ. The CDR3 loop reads CASTVTPGPYEQYF. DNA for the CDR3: TGCGCCAGCACAGTCACCCCAGGGCCCTACGAGCAGTACTTC.

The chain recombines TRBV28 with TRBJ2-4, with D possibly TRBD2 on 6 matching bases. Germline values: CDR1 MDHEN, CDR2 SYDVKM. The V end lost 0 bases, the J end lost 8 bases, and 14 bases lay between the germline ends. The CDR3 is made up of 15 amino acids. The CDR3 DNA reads TGTGCCAGCAGTTTATGGCGGGGTGATGTGGACATTCAGTACTTC. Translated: CASSLWRGDVDIQYF. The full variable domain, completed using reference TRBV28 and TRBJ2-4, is DVKVTQSSRYLVKRTGEKVFLECVQDMDHENMFWYRQDPGLGLRLIYFSYDVKMKEKGDIPEGYSVSREKKERFSLILESASTNQTSMYLCASSLWRGDVDIQYFGAGTRLSVL.

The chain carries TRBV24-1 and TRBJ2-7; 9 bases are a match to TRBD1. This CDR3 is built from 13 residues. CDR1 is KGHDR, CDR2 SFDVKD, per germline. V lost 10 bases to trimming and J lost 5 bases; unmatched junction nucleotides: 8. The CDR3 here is CATGTGSRNEQYF. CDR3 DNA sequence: TGTGCCACGGGGACAGGGAGTAGGAACGAGCAGTACTTC.

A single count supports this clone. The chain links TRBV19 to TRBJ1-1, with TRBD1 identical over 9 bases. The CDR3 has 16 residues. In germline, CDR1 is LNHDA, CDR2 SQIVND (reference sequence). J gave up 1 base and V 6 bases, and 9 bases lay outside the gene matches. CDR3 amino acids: CASSPTMDRGNTEAFF. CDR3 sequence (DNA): TGTGCCAGTAGCCCTACTATGGACAGGGGGAACACTGAAGCTTTCTTT. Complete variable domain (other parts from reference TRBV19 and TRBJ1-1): DGGITQSPKYLFRKEGQNVTLSCEQNLNHDAMYWYRQDPGQGLRLIYYSQIVNDFQKGDIAEGYSVSREKKESFPLTVTSAQKNPTAFYLCASSPTMDRGNTEAFFGQGTRLTVV.

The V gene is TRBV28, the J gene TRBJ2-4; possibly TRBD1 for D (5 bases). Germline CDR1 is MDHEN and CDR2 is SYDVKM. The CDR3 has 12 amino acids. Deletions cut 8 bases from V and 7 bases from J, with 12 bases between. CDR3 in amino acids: CASWGPKNIQYF. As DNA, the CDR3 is TGTGCCAGCTGGGGCCCTAAGAACATTCAGTACTTC.

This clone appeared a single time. The CDR3 protein is CASSVRAEGSTEAFF. For the CDR3, the DNA is TGTGCCAGCAGCGTAAGGGCGGAGGGCAGCACTGAAGCTTTCTTT. This sequence joins TRBV9 and TRBJ1-1; D is ambiguous. V lost 1 base and J lost 4, with 14 bases in between. CDR1 SGDLS and CDR2 YYNGEE come from the germline V gene. This CDR3 spans 15 amino acids.

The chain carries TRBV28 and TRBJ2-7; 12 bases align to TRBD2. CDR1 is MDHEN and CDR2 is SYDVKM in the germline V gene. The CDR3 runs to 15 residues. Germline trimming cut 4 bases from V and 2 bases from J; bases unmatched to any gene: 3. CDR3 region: CASSSTSGRPYEQYF. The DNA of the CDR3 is TGTGCCAGCAGTTCTACTAGCGGGAGGCCCTACGAGCAGTACTTC. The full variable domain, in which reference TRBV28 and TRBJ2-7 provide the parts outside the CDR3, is DVKVTQSSRYLVKRTGEKVFLECVQDMDHENMFWYRQDPGLGLRLIYFSYDVKMKEKGDIPEGYSVSREKKERFSLILESASTNQTSMYLCASSSTSGRPYEQYFGPGTRLTVT.

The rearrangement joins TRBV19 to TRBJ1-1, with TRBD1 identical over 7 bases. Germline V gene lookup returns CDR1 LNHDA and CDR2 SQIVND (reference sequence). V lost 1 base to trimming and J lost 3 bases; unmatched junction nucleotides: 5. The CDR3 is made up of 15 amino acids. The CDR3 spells CASSIGQGVDTEAFF. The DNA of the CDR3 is TGTGCCAGTAGTATAGGACAGGGTGTCGACACTGAAGCTTTCTTT.

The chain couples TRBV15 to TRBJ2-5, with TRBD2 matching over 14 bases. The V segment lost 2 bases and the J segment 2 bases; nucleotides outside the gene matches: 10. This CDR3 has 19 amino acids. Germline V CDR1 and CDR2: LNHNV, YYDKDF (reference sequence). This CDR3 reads CATSRKGLAGAGGQETQYF. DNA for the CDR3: TGTGCCACCAGCAGAAAGGGACTAGCGGGAGCGGGAGGGCAAGAGACCCAGTACTTC.

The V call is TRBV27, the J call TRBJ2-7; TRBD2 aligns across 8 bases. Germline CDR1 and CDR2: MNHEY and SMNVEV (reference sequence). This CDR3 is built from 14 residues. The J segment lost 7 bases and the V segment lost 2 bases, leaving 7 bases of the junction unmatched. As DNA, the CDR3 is TGTGCCAGCAGTTTAGCAGCGGGAGCGGATGAGCAGTACTTC. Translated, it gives CASSLAAGADEQYF.

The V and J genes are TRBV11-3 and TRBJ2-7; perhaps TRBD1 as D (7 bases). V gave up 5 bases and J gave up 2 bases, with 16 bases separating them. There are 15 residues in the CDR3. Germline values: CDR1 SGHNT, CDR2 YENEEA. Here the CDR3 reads CASSQQGGRTYEQYF. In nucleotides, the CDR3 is TGTGCCAGCAGCCAGCAGGGGGGCAGGACCTACGAGCAGTACTTC. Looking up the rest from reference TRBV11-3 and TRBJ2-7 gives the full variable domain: EAGVVQSPRYKIIEKKQPVAFWCNPISGHNTLYWYLQNLGQGPELLIRYENEEAVDDSQLPKDRFSAERLKGVDSTLKIQPAELGDSAVYLCASSQQGGRTYEQYFGPGTRLTVT.

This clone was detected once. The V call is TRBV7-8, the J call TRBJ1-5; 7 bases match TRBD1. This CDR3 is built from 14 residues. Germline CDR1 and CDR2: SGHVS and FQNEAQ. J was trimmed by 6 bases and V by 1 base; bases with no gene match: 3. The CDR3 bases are TGTGCCAGCAGCTTAGAGGGACAGCTTCAGCCCCAGCATTTT. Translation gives CASSLEGQLQPQHF. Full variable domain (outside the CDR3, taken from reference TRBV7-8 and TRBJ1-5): GAGVSQSPRYKVAKRGQDVALRCDPISGHVSLFWYQQALGQGPEFLTYFQNEAQLDKSGLPSDRFFAERPEGSVSTLKIQRTQQEDSAVYLCASSLEGQLQPQHFGDGTRLSIL.

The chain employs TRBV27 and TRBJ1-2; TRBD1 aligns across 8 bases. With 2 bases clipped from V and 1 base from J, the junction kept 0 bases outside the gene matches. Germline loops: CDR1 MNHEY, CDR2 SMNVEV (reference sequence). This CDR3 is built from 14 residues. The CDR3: CASSLDRGNYGYTF. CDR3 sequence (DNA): TGTGCCAGCAGTTTAGACAGGGGTAACTATGGCTACACCTTC.